This paragraph covers one T cell receptor (beta chain) sequence. Its antigen has not been determined. No much larger clonotype is one base removed from it; base qualities were not supplied. Healthy HIV-negative adults with no recently reported acute infections or vaccinations were included as donors. Every donor was a Caucasian adult living in Nashville, Tennessee, USA. CD4+ T cells were enriched by magnetic negative selection; naive cells were then positively selected on CD45RA, and the negative fraction formed the memory subset. Blood was obtained by leukapheresis, after which PBMCs were separated by Ficoll-Histopaque density gradient centrifugation and cryopreserved in liquid nitrogen vapor phase. Analytical flow cytometry was used to check the purity and quantity of every magnetically sorted T cell population. Each sorted fraction had its genomic DNA isolated and then quantified by UV absorbance on a Nanodrop 2000c.

This record belongs to a study of shared clonotypes between healthy human individuals (dated by TCRdb to 2020 to 2022). Regarding the complete study: A couple of women and three men aged 18 to 49 years were included in the cohort. For each donor, CD4 naive and CD4 memory were each given three plates, CD8 naive was given two plates, and CD8 memory was given one plate. Libraries were prepared and TCR repertoires were sequenced by different laboratories using diverse techniques, in order to increase sequencing depth and limit assay-specific biases. To estimate repertoire size and how much clonotype sharing occurs between individuals, the study deeply sequenced the blood TCR repertoires of five healthy adults. Between about 0.85 and 8.9 billion PBMCs per donor were obtained by leukapheresis. What the study reported, not specific to this receptor: Sharing across a few donors was observed for around 5% of naive CD4, under 4% of naive CD8, around 2.5% of memory CD4, and about 0.4% of memory CD8 clonotypes. Compared with non-shared clonotypes, clonotypes shared by all four sorted-subset donors had higher generation probabilities. Pairwise subsampling indicated that sequencing depth was expected to affect the degree of clonotype sharing among donors. Because the study included only a small number of donors, the genetic and exposure-history diversity represented was limited. Naive subsets generally had larger estimated clonotype richness than memory subsets did. Sampling was limited to blood, and TCR repertoires in tissue likely differ from TCR repertoires in blood. Incomplete sequencing was indicated by rarefaction of sorted-subset datasets, despite the large sequencing depth.

TCR CDR3 regions were amplified from genomic DNA by multiplex PCR using the deep immunoSEQ assay. Extracted genomic DNA from each cell subset was distributed evenly across all wells of several immunoSEQ 96-well plates, and each plate was treated as a replicate. Each replicate PCR for sorted subsets received about 200 ng genomic DNA, equal to around 32,000 T cell genomes. Purified libraries were measured with a Qubit 3.0 fluorometer, size-checked on a Bioanalyzer 2100, and measured again with the KAPA Library Quantification kit. Every immunoSEQ 96-well plate was sequenced on a separate single-read 150-cycle Illumina NextSeq 550 flow cell. The original pipeline was this. Because the immunoSEQ output included only junctional sequences and no quality scores, the filtering could not be the same as the filtering used for full-length reads. To assign V/J genes and CDR3, sequences were annotated using PyIR, a Python wrapper for IgBLAST v1.9, with IMGT germline references. Any read was removed if the V/J assignment was weak (E-value above 1e-6), the CDR3 was missing, or the read contained stop codons, out-of-frame junctions, or ambiguous translated residues. V3J clonotypes were defined as sequences sharing an identical inferred V gene, J gene, and CDR3 amino acid sequence. Percentage overlap between repertoires was calculated by dividing the number of shared unique clonotypes by the size of the smaller repertoire. Repertoire richness was assessed with RTK rarefaction, the Chao1 estimator, and Recon v2.1 estimates of unobserved clonotypes. Generation probabilities for all TCRbeta clonotypes obtained by the gDNA method from four donors were computed using OLGA. The source is immuneACCESS, and TCRdb retained only in-frame sequences with V and J called. Part of the clones is not carried over; for the studies checked, unresolved V genes explain less than half of this, and the remainder is unexplained. The D gene and trimming were derived from the DNA, and the V and J assignments and clone size from that table. The sample contains about 1.5 million clones, under 99% of them found a single time. The top ten constitute roughly 0.4% of the sample.

The CDR3 contains 14 residues, cysteine and phenylalanine counted. Only the CDR3 region is kept as DNA, spanning 42 bases read in frame from base 1. A distance of 13 bases separates the germline ends of V and J, which lose 4 bases and 1 base respectively. Looking up the germline V gene yields CDR1 SQVTM and CDR2 ANQGSEA. The TCR comes from a man aged 30 to 39 in good health. Sequenced material: naive CD4+ T cells sorted from blood. The sample's cell subset or site label, in plain terms: CD45RA+ positively selected. This receptor chain uses TRBV29-1 and TRBJ1-1, with no confident D gene call. The CDR3 region: CSVAAAGRNTEAFF. The nucleotide sequence is given as TGCAGCGTTGCCGCGGCAGGTCGGAACACTGAAGCTTTCTTT.